This T cell receptor (beta chain) stems from a study of response to subunit inactivated influenza vaccine. Points from the study as a whole: It was suggested by the authors that few new T cells are recruited by each seasonal influenza vaccination.

As to this clonotype: Its target is not known.

TCRdb passed the RT-PCR reads through MiXCR, listing each CDR3 protein once. The data show 600,000 to 850,000 distinct CDR3 sequences, 14% seen once. The sample was PBMCs from blood, taken 14 to 15 days before vaccination. The receptor was isolated from a man aged 50-60 years who received an inactivated influenza vaccine.

The CDR3 protein is CASSYSPGTAYEQYF. Here the CDR3 DNA reads TGTGCCAGCAGTTACTCCCCTGGGACAGCCTACGAGCAGTACTTC. V gene TRBV6-2 or TRBV6-3 combines with J gene TRBJ2-7, with 7 bases lining up with TRBD1. The CDR3 sequence is 15 residues long. CDR1 is MNHEY, CDR2 SVGEGT, per germline. V lost 0 bases and J lost 2; bases outside the gene matches: 4.